Listed below are T cell receptor beta chains from one sample, sequenced in a study of CD8+ T cells in alopecia areata. Profiling relied on immunoSEQ multiplex PCR, and the TCRdb table lists in-frame clones only, not all of them. In the table there are approximately 150,000 clones, approximately 62% of which are singletons. Sequenced here: CD4+ T cells sorted from blood, sampled at week 24, from a patient treated with tofacitinib. The receptors here all came from a human donor with alopecia areata. Each CDR3 is given with its conserved first and last residue. D genes are given only for firm matches. Where a row states a size, it is once, few, many or the class of an expanded clone; other rows omit it.

j_call v_call d_call clone_size cdr3_nt cdr3_aa
TRBJ1-5 TRBV19 . . TGTGCCAGTAGCGAAGGACAGTTCAATCAGCCCCAGCATTTT CASSEGQFNQPQHF
TRBJ2-7 TRBV7-6 . . TGTGCCAGCAGCTTCGGGGCCTCCTCCTACGAGCAGTACTTC CASSFGASSYEQYF
TRBJ2-5 TRBV29-1 . . TGCAGCGTTGAACGGGGTCCCGAGACCCAGTACTTC CSVERGPETQYF
TRBJ2-1 TRBV6-5 . . TGTGCCAGCAGTCCAGGGTTCGGTGAGCAGTTCTTC CASSPGFGEQFF
TRBJ2-7 TRBV6-1 . . TGTGCCAGCAGTGAAACCGGGCGGGCATACGACGAGCAGTACTTC CASSETGRAYDEQYF
TRBJ2-3 TRBV7-2 TRBD2 . TGTGCCAGCAGCCGACAACCGGGAGGATTGGATACGCAGTATTTT CASSRQPGGLDTQYF
TRBJ2-5 TRBV4-2 . . TGTGCCAGCAGCCAAGTTGTACGGGAGACCCAGTACTTC CASSQVVRETQYF
TRBJ2-6 TRBV10-3 . . TGTGCCATCGGAGGTGGGGCCAACGTCCTGACTTTC CAIGGGANVLTF
TRBJ1-3 TRBV10-3 TRBD1 . TGTGCCACCGGATCCTGGACAGGCGACGGAAACACCATATATTTT CATGSWTGDGNTIYF
TRBJ2-5 TRBV9 . once TGTGCCAGCAGCGTAGCTGGAGGGCTGCAAGAGACCCAGTACTTC CASSVAGGLQETQYF
TRBJ1-4 TRBV5-6 TRBD1 . TGTGCCAGCAGCTTTGGTCCAACAGGGGGAGGCGAAAAACTGTTTTTT CASSFGPTGGGEKLFF
TRBJ1-2 TRBV7-9 TRBD1 . TGTGCCAGCAGCTTAGATGGGGACAGGGCGGCCTATGGCTACACCTTC CASSLDGDRAAYGYTF
TRBJ2-3 TRBV6-5 TRBD2 few TGTGCCAGCAGTTTGCGGGGGGGATCAGATACGCAGTATTTT CASSLRGGSDTQYF
TRBJ2-3 TRBV4-1 . . TGCGCCAGCAGCCAAGGACCCCGGACAGATACGCAGTATTTT CASSQGPRTDTQYF
TRBJ2-4 TRBV6-5 . . TGTGCCAGCAGCCGGCCGGAAGTAGCCAAAAACATTCAGTACTTC CASSRPEVAKNIQYF
TRBJ1-1 TRBV29-1 . . TGCAGCGTAGGAACAAGCACTGAAGCTTTCTTT CSVGTSTEAFF
TRBJ2-1 TRBV29-1 TRBD2 . TGCAGCTTACGTACTAGCGGTTCCTACAATGAGCAGTTCTTC CSLRTSGSYNEQFF
TRBJ1-2 TRBV6-1 . . TGTGCCAGCAGCGATGGTGGGAGATCAGGCTACACCTTC CASSDGGRSGYTF
TRBJ2-3 TRBV19 . . TGTGCCAGTAGTCCCTCCACAGATACGCAGTATTTT CASSPSTDTQYF
TRBJ2-3 TRBV7-9 TRBD2 . TGTGCCAGCAGCTTACTAGCGGGGGGCACAGATACGCAGTATTTT CASSLLAGGTDTQYF
TRBJ2-1 TRBV2 . once TGTGCCAGCAGTGAAACCAATGAGCAGTTCTTC CASSETNEQFF
TRBJ1-2 TRBV6-5 . . TGTGCCAGCAGTCAGACGAGGGAGTATGGCTACACCTTC CASSQTREYGYTF
TRBJ2-7 TRBV30 . . TGTGCCTGGAGTGCCGGGGCCTACGAGCAGTACTTC CAWSAGAYEQYF
TRBJ2-5 TRBV2 . . TGTGCCAGCACCTCCCAAGAGACCCAGTACTTC CASTSQETQYF
TRBJ2-2 TRBV5-1 TRBD2 . TGCGCCAGCAGCTTGCCTTCATCGGGACTAGCTGGCACCGGGGAGCTGTTTTTT CASSLPSSGLAGTGELFF
TRBJ1-5 TRBV6-4 . . TGTGCCAGCAGTGAGCAGGGCGGTCAGCCCCAGCATTTT CASSEQGGQPQHF
TRBJ1-1 TRBV7-9 TRBD1 . TGTGCCAGCAGCTTGGGGACAGCCGACTCTGAAGCTTTCTTT CASSLGTADSEAFF
TRBJ2-5 TRBV29-1 . few TGCAGCGCACGGGAATTCGGAGAGACCCAGTACTTC CSAREFGETQYF